Following are 23 T cell receptor beta chains from one sample sequenced in a study of T cell responses to AZD1222 COVID-19 vaccine. Generated by immunoSEQ multiplex PCR, the TCRdb table keeps only in-frame clones and is missing some. The table includes under 200,000 clones, around 94% detected once. Sequenced here: peripheral blood, sampled on day 0 of AZD1222 vaccination. These receptor sequences come from an adult in good health.

The chain is built from TRBV7-2 and TRBJ2-7, with TRBD2 matching 8 bases. Germline trimming cut 3 bases from V and 5 bases from J; bases unmatched to any gene: 15. Germline assignment: CDR1 SGHTA and CDR2 FQGNSA. This CDR3 is 17 amino acids long. The CDR3 DNA reads TGTGCCAGCAGCTTGAGGGGGAGCGGGAGCAGGGCCCACGAGCAGTACTTC. Translated, it gives CASSLRGSGSRAHEQYF.

In regard to this clone: One junction end does not reproduce the germline sequence, and a read error may be involved. V is TRBV2 and J is TRBJ2-7, with D maybe TRBD2 (6 bases). Per the germline V gene, CDR1 is SNHLY and CDR2 is FYNNEI. This CDR3 has 14 residues. Written as DNA, the CDR3 is TGTGCCAGCAGTCCCCTACCTCTAGCGCCCTTGGAGGACTTC. It codes for CASSPLPLAPLEDF.

This chain links TRBV27 with TRBJ1-5; D perhaps matches TRBD1 (6 bases). CDR1 and CDR2 from the germline V gene are MNHEY and SMNVEV (reference sequence). The CDR3 spans 15 residues. V lost 4 bases and J 4 bases, leaving 14 bases between the germline ends. The CDR3 bases are TGTGCCAGCAGTTACGGGGGGGGCTTAAATCAGCCCCAGCATTTT. Amino acids: CASSYGGGLNQPQHF.

The genes are TRBV7-9 and TRBJ1-2; weak D call: TRBD1 (5 bases). The CDR3 is 13 residues long. The V and J ends lost 4 bases and 8 bases respectively, with 14 bases between them. Germline loops: CDR1 SEHNR, CDR2 FQNEAQ (reference sequence). This CDR3 reads CASSWLGGEGYTF. The CDR3 coding sequence is TGTGCCAGCAGCTGGTTGGGAGGGGAAGGCTACACCTTC.

This clone showed up just a few times. The chain uses TRBV7-9 and TRBJ1-1; D is ambiguous. This CDR3 comprises 14 residues. Germline CDR1 reads SEHNR; CDR2 reads FQNEAQ (reference sequence). Trimming took off 5 bases at V and 1 base at J, with 11 bases between the two ends. The CDR3 spells CASSLGSWNTEAFF. CDR3 DNA: TGTGCCAGCAGCCTAGGGAGTTGGAACACTGAAGCTTTCTTT.

The J gene is TRBJ1-3, the V gene TRBV10-1; no clear D gene. Looked up from germline, CDR1 is WNHNN and CDR2 is SYGVQD (reference sequence). This CDR3 comprises 13 residues. Deletions cut 4 bases from V and 0 bases from J, with 4 bases between. As DNA, the CDR3 is TGCGCCAGCAGTGGAGGCTCTGGAAACACCATATATTTT. Translating it yields CASSGGSGNTIYF.

The J gene is TRBJ2-5, the V gene TRBV7-2, with D uncertain. CDR1 SGHTA and CDR2 FQGNSA come from the germline V gene. V was clipped by 7 bases and J by 4 bases, with 16 bases between them. CDR3 size: 14 residues. The CDR3: CASKLVATPETQYF. The CDR3 DNA is TGTGCCAGCAAACTCGTGGCTACTCCAGAGACCCAGTACTTC.

This clone occurred once. The rearrangement uses TRBV7-9 and TRBJ2-4, with 11 nucleotides matching TRBD2. The V segment lost 0 bases and the J segment 1 base; nucleotides outside the gene matches: 2. The CDR3 loop spans 17 amino acids. From germline, CDR1 is SEHNR and CDR2 FQNEAQ (reference sequence). The CDR3 spells CASSLAASGRAKNIQYF. For the CDR3, the DNA is TGTGCCAGCAGCTTAGCGGCTAGCGGGAGGGCCAAAAACATTCAGTACTTC.

V is TRBV11-2 and J is TRBJ2-1; a possible D gene is TRBD2 (6 bases). The CDR3 has 12 amino acids. V dropped 5 bases and J dropped 9 bases, with 11 bases sitting between them. The germline V gene has CDR1 SGHAT and CDR2 FQNNGV. The CDR3 is CASSRLVGEQFF. In nucleotides, the CDR3 is TGTGCCAGCAGCCGACTAGTGGGTGAGCAGTTCTTC.

This chain connects TRBV3-1 (or the pseudogene TRBV3-2) to TRBJ1-6, with D perhaps matching TRBD1 (6 bases). Germline V gene data show CDR1 as LGHDT and CDR2 as YNNKEL (reference sequence). Trimming stripped 8 bases from V and 7 bases from J, with 15 bases between. This CDR3 spans 14 amino acids. CDR3 nucleotides: TGTGCCAGCGGAGAAACAGGGATAAATTCACCCCTCCACTTT. It encodes CASGETGINSPLHF.

The V call is TRBV19, the J call TRBJ1-2, with D perhaps TRBD1 (5 bases). This CDR3 contains 16 residues. Trimming removed 3 bases at V and 8 bases at J, with 22 bases between. Looked up from germline, CDR1 is LNHDA and CDR2 is SQIVND (reference sequence). This CDR3 reads CASSIGVGTAIEGYTF. The CDR3 DNA reads TGTGCCAGTAGTATTGGGGTCGGGACCGCTATCGAAGGCTACACCTTC.

Regarding this clone: The sample holds other DNA sequences that translate to the same CDR3. The chain is built from TRBV5-4 and TRBJ2-3; no definite D call. Trimming took off 0 bases at V and 0 bases at J, with 2 bases between the two ends. Germline values: CDR1 SGHNT, CDR2 YYREEE (reference sequence). The CDR3 has 13 residues. In nucleotides, the CDR3 is TGTGCCAGCAGCTTGGTCAGCACAGATACGCAGTATTTT. This codes for CASSLVSTDTQYF.

The chain recombines TRBV5-8 with TRBJ1-1; no firm D call. V lost 1 base and J lost 7, with 11 bases in between. This CDR3 region has 13 residues. Germline V gene lookup returns CDR1 SGHTS and CDR2 YDEGEE. CDR3 residues: CASSLNNGLEAFF. For the CDR3, the DNA is TGTGCCAGCAGCTTGAACAATGGGCTTGAAGCTTTCTTT.

CDR3 in amino acids: CASSLAGDTKYF. The CDR3 DNA sequence: TGCGCCAGCAGCTTGGCCGGGGACACCAAGTACTTC. This chain links TRBV5-1 with TRBJ2-5; TRBD1 is a possible D gene (6 bases). Germline V gene data show CDR1 as SGHRS and CDR2 as YFSETQ. This CDR3 spans 12 amino acids. The V gene lost 0 bases and the J gene lost 12 bases, with 12 bases spanning the gap.

The V gene is TRBV19, the J gene TRBJ2-2, with a weak D call TRBD2 (6 bases). The V end lost 3 bases, the J end lost 3 bases, and 11 bases lay between the germline ends. This CDR3 contains 15 residues. Germline V gives CDR1 LNHDA, CDR2 SQIVND (reference sequence). CDR3 region: CASSMEGRHTGELFF. In nucleotides, the CDR3 is TGTGCCAGTAGTATGGAGGGCCGACACACCGGGGAGCTGTTTTTT.

The V gene is TRBV5-1, the J gene TRBJ2-3; D not resolved. The CDR3 has 15 amino acids. Trimming pared 0 bases from V and 3 bases from J, leaving 11 bases between. From germline, CDR1 is SGHRS and CDR2 YFSETQ. CDR3 protein: CASSLEAWGTDTQYF. The DNA of the CDR3 is TGCGCCAGCAGCTTGGAAGCGTGGGGAACAGATACGCAGTATTTT.

A few counts support this clone. The V call is TRBV7-2, the J call TRBJ1-2; 7 bases fit TRBD1. The length of the CDR3 is 13 residues. Germline V gene sequence: CDR1 SGHTA, CDR2 FQGNSA. With V trimmed by 5 bases and J by 8 bases, 8 bases remained unmatched. CDR3 region: CASSLRQGRGYTF. Written as DNA, the CDR3 is TGTGCCAGCAGCCTTAGACAGGGAAGGGGCTACACCTTC.

This chain links TRBV15 with TRBJ2-1; no reliable D call. The germline V and J ends were trimmed by 3 bases and 0 bases, with 9 bases remaining between them. The germline gives CDR1 LNHNV, CDR2 YYDKDF (reference sequence). The CDR3 extends over 15 amino acids. The CDR3 is CATSSGFSSYNEQFF. The DNA of the CDR3 is TGTGCCACCAGCAGCGGGTTCAGCTCCTACAATGAGCAGTTCTTC.

J is TRBJ1-2 and V is TRBV19, with D unclear. This CDR3 has 11 residues. The ends were cut back, 1 base at V and 10 bases at J, with 7 bases in the middle. Germline CDR1 LNHDA, CDR2 SQIVND (reference sequence). CDR3 region: CASSIGDHYTF. The CDR3 DNA follows: TGTGCCAGTAGTATAGGCGACCACTACACCTTC.

The chain uses TRBV13 and TRBJ2-3; D is unclear. In germline, CDR1 is PRHDT, CDR2 FYEKMQ (reference sequence). V gave up 5 bases and J gave up 1 base, with 4 bases separating them. The CDR3 loop spans 12 amino acids. The CDR3 reads CASSPRTDTQYF. CDR3 coding DNA: TGTGCCAGCAGCCCCCGCACAGATACGCAGTATTTT.

J is TRBJ1-1 and V is TRBV2, with a possible D match to TRBD1 (5 bases). V dropped 11 bases and J dropped 4 bases, with 14 bases sitting between them. CDR3 length: 12 amino acids. CDR1 and CDR2 (germline): SNHLY, FYNNEI. The CDR3 DNA reads TGTGCCGGACACGGCAGGGCCACTGAAGCTTTCTTT. Protein product: CAGHGRATEAFF.

CDR3 loop: CASGRSNQPQHF. As DNA, the CDR3 is TGTGCCAGCGGTCGTAGCAATCAGCCCCAGCATTTT. V is TRBV28 and J is TRBJ1-5; D ambiguous. With 8 bases removed from V and 0 bases from J, the gap between germline ends came to 5 bases. Germline V lookup: CDR1 MDHEN, CDR2 SYDVKM. This CDR3 spans 12 amino acids.

Turning to this clone: Germline and junction disagree at one end, which may indicate a read error. V usage is TRBV30 and J usage is TRBJ1-5, with 7 bases aligning to TRBD1. Germline V lookup: CDR1 GTSNPN, CDR2 SVGIG (reference sequence). The CDR3 has 14 amino acids. The CDR3 loop reads CAWSWGQFSQAQHF. In DNA, the CDR3 is TGTGCCTGGAGTTGGGGACAGTTTAGTCAGGCCCAGCATTTT.